This entry describes one T cell receptor (beta chain). Original processing notes: Amplification from reference gene primers served as the basis for estimated nucleated cell counts. Clones were sequenced by immunoSEQ multiplex PCR, and TCRdb holds only the in-frame ones, with some missing. D and trimming come from the DNA, and the V and J calls and clone size come from that table. Here the sample spans tens of thousands of clones, around 79% being singletons. This sample was taken from a study of blood T cell repertoires in COVID-19. As for the study in general: COVID-19 samples collected from the United States, Italy and Spain covered acute and convalescent phases. In each case, the material was cDNA or gDNA derived from T cells, B-cell-depleted T cells, or PBMCs.

Sequencing input: peripheral blood. The receptor's source is a human donor in a cohort sampled during active COVID-19.

The CDR3 here is CASSPQPAGGLDEQYF. DNA of the CDR3: TGCGCCAGCAGCCCCCAACCAGCGGGAGGGCTTGACGAGCAGTACTTC. This rearrangement joins TRBV5-1 to TRBJ2-7; the match to TRBD2 covers 10 bases. Germline-derived CDR1 and CDR2 are SGHRS and YFSETQ. The CDR3 consists of 16 residues. Trimming cost V 4 bases and J 5 bases; bases outside gene matches: 12.